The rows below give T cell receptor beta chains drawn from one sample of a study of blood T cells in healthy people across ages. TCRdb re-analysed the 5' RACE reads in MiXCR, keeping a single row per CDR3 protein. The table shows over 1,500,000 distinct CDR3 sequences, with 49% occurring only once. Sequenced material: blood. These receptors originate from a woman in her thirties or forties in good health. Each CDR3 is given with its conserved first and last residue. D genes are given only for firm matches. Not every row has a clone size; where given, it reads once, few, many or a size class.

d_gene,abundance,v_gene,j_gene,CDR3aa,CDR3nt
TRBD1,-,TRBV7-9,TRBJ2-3,CASRHLGGTGVTDTQYF,TGTGCCAGCAGGCATCTAGGGGGGACAGGGGTAACAGATACGCAGTATTTT
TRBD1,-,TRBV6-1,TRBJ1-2,CASSGWDRGEYTF,TGTGCCAGCAGTGGCTGGGACAGGGGGGAGTACACCTTC
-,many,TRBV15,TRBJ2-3,CATSRVAPGLGTQYF,TGTGCCACCAGCAGAGTCGCTCCCGGGCTGGGTACGCAGTATTTT
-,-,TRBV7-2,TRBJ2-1,CASSLESGVEVLNEQFF,TGTGCCAGCAGCTTAGAATCTGGGGTGGAAGTTTTGAATGAGCAGTTCTTC
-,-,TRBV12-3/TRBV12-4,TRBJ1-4,CASSLLFGETVNEKLFF,TGTGCCAGCAGTTTACTTTTTGGGGAGACAGTAAATGAAAAACTGTTTTTT
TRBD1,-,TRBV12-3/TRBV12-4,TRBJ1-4,CASRIQGLNEKLFF,TGTGCCAGCAGGATACAGGGGCTTAATGAAAAACTGTTTTTT
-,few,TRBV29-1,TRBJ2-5,CSVEMETQYF,TGCAGCGTTGAAATGGAGACCCAGTACTTC
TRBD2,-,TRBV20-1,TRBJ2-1,CSARSSMGLVGAINEQFF,TGCAGTGCTAGATCCTCAATGGGACTAGTGGGGGCCATCAATGAGCAGTTCTTC
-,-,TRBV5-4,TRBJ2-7,CASSSPEGPTNTYEQYF,TGTGCCAGCAGCTCGCCCGAGGGACCTACAAATACTTACGAGCAGTACTTC
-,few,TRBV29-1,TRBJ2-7,CSVALGGVEQYF,TGCAGCGTTGCACTAGGGGGAGTGGAGCAGTACTTC
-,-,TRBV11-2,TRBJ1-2,CASSLSTQPTVGYTF,TGTGCCAGCAGCTTAAGTACCCAGCCGACCGTTGGCTACACCTTC
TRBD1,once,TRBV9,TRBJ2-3,CASRAGGTGYTDTQYF,TGTGCCAGCAGGGCTGGGGGGACAGGTTACACAGATACGCAGTATTTT
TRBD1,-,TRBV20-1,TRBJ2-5,CSATVHGQGETQYF,TGCAGTGCGACTGTGCATGGACAGGGAGAGACCCAGTACTTC
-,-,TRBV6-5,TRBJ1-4,CASSYRQVNEKLFF,TGTGCCAGCAGTTACCGACAGGTTAACGAAAAACTGTTTTTT
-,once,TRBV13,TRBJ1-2,CASSPGPVGYTF,TGTGCCAGCAGCCCGGGTCCAGTGGGCTACACCTTC
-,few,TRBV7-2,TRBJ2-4,CASSSPSGGPKNIQYF,TGTGCCAGCAGCTCCCCGTCCGGGGGTCCCAAAAACATTCAGTACTTC
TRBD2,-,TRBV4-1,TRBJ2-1,CASSQGTSGFNEQFF,TGCGCCAGCAGTCAAGGGACTAGTGGGTTCAATGAGCAGTTCTTC
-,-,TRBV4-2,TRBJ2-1,CASSQPGSRNEQFF,TGTGCCAGCAGCCAACCAGGATCACGGAATGAGCAGTTCTTC
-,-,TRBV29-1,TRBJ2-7,CSVELIGAYEQYF,TGCAGCGTTGAATTAATCGGCGCGTACGAGCAGTACTTC
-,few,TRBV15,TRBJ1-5,CATSRVAEPQHF,TGTGCCACCAGCAGAGTTGCGGAGCCCCAGCATTTT
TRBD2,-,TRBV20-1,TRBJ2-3,CSALTGLAFTDTQYF,TGCAGTGCCCTGACCGGACTAGCGTTCACAGATACGCAGTATTTT
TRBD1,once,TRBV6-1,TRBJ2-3,CASSDSDRESDTQYF,TGTGCCAGCAGTGACTCGGACAGGGAGTCAGATACGCAGTATTTT
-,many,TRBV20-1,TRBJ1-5,CSATSQQGRWQPQHF,TGCAGTGCTACCTCCCAACAGGGTCGATGGCAGCCCCAGCATTTT
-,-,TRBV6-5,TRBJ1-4,CASSYGRANEKLFF,TGTGCCAGCAGTTACGGGAGGGCTAATGAAAAACTGTTTTTT
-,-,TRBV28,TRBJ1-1,CASLREGGRGGEAFF,TGTGCCAGCCTTAGGGAGGGGGGCAGGGGCGGTGAAGCTTTCTTT
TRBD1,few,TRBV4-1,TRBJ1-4,CASSQEQGTVEKLFF,TGCGCCAGCAGCCAGGAACAGGGGACGGTTGAAAAACTGTTTTTT
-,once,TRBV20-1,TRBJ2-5,CSAPGTSVGQTQYF,TGCAGTGCTCCCGGGACTTCTGTGGGGCAGACCCAGTACTTC
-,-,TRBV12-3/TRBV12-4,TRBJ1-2,CASSFSTLVGYTF,TGTGCCAGCAGTTTTAGCACCTTAGTTGGCTACACCTTC
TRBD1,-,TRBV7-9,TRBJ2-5,CASSLRTGSADFHETQYF,TGTGCCAGCAGCTTACGGACAGGCAGCGCCGATTTCCACGAGACCCAGTACTTC
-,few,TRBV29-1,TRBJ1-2,CSVHQRGVRGYGYTF,TGCAGCGTCCACCAAAGAGGGGTTCGCGGCTATGGCTACACCTTC
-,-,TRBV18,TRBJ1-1,CASSAVTEAFF,TGTGCCAGCTCTGCCGTTACTGAAGCTTTCTTT
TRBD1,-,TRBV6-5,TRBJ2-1,CASSYSFDRGFANEQFF,TGTGCCAGCAGTTACTCTTTTGACAGGGGGTTTGCGAATGAGCAGTTCTTC
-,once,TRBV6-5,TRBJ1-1,CASRTGCEAFF,TGTGCCAGCAGAACAGGCTGTGAAGCTTTCTTT
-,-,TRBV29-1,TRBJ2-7,CSVVGHPLNEQYF,TGCAGCGTTGTTGGCCACCCTCTGAACGAGCAGTACTTC
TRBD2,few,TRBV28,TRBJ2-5,CASSFSRGGRETQYF,TGTGCCAGCAGTTTCTCTAGGGGAGGGAGAGAGACCCAGTACTTC
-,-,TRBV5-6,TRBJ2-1,CASSLLTGPQRNEQFF,TGTGCCAGCAGCTTGTTGACTGGGCCGCAACGGAATGAGCAGTTCTTC
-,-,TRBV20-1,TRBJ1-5,CSARSGTYYQPQHF,TGCAGTGCTAGATCGGGGACCTATTATCAGCCCCAGCATTTT
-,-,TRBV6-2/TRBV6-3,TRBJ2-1,CASSYLGLQNEQFF,TGTGCCAGCAGTTACCTGGGACTCCAAAATGAGCAGTTCTTC
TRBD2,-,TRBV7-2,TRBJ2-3,CASSLAFGGGGDTQYF,TGTGCCAGCAGCTTAGCTTTTGGCGGGGGGGGAGATACGCAGTATTTT
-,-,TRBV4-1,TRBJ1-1,CASSQGQFAEAFF,TGCGCCAGCAGCCAAGGACAGTTCGCTGAAGCTTTCTTT
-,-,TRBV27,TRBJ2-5,CASSSGWLETQYF,TGTGCCAGCAGTTCCGGTTGGTTAGAGACCCAGTACTTC
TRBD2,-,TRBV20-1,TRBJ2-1,CSARSGTSGASSYNEQFF,TGCAGTGCTAGATCCGGGACTAGCGGGGCGAGCTCCTACAATGAGCAGTTCTTC
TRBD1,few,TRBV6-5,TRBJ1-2,CASRRDRVVGYTF,TGTGCCAGCAGAAGGGACAGGGTCGTTGGCTACACCTTC
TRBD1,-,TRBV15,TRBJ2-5,CATSSLGQGQETQYF,TGTGCCACCAGCAGCCTCGGACAGGGACAAGAGACCCAGTACTTC
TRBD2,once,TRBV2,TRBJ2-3,CAAWGLADTDTQYF,TGTGCCGCCTGGGGTCTAGCGGACACAGATACGCAGTATTTT
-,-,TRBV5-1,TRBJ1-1,CASTEAQGGTTEAFF,TGCGCCAGCACCGAGGCACAGGGAGGTACCACTGAAGCTTTCTTT
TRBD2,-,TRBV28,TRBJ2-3,CASSPNGGGGTDTQYF,TGTGCCAGCAGTCCCAACGGCGGGGGGGGCACAGATACGCAGTATTTT
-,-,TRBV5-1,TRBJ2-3,CASSFQPGDTPYF,TGCGCCAGCAGCTTTCAACCAGGGGATACGCCGTATTTT
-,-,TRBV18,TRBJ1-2,CASSPQKDWGYTF,TGTGCCAGCTCACCGCAGAAGGACTGGGGCTACACCTTC
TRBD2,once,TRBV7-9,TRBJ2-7,CASSGGLAANEQYF,TGTGCCAGCAGCGGAGGACTAGCGGCCAATGAGCAGTACTTC